This T cell receptor (beta chain) originates from a study of cytotoxic CD8 clonotypes in ibrutinib-treated CLL. Depth targeted 1 in 200,000 to 1 in 1 million T cells, averaging approximately 9.9x coverage per clonotype. Using immunoSEQ multiplex PCR, the repertoire was profiled, and TCRdb retains in-frame clones only, with some absent. The table includes 150,000 to 200,000 clones, about four fifths detected once. J lost 7 bases, V lost 6 bases, and 6 bases had no gene match. The CDR3 is 13 amino acids. The germline V gene encodes CDR1 SEHNR and CDR2 FQNEAQ (reference sequence). The sequencing here drew on PBMCs, taken after 24 months of ibrutinib treatment. This TCR derives from a human donor with chronic lymphocytic leukemia. The V and J genes are TRBV7-9 and TRBJ2-1, with 7 bases lining up with TRBD2. The CDR3 nucleotides are TGTGCCAGCAGTTCGGCGGGAGCGAATGAGCAGTTCTTC. Its translation is CASSSAGANEQFF.